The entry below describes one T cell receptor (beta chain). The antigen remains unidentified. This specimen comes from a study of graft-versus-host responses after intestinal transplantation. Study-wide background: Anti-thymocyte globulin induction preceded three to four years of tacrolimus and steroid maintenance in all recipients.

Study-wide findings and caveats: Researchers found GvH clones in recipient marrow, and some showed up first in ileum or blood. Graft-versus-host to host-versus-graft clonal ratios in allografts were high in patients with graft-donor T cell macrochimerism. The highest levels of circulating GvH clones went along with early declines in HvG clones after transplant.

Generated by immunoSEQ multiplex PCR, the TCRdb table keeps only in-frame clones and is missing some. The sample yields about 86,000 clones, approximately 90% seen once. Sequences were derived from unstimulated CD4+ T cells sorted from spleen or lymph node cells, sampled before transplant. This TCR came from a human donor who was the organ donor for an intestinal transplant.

CDR3 protein: CASSLSKGAYEQYF. The CDR3 bases are TGTGCCAGCAGCTTATCGAAAGGAGCCTACGAGCAGTACTTC. The V call is TRBV7-2, the J call TRBJ2-7; D is undetermined. Germline lookup yields CDR1 SGHTA and CDR2 FQGNSA. V lost 2 bases and J 2 bases, leaving 10 bases between the germline ends. The CDR3 has 14 amino acids.